The present T cell receptor (beta chain) was sequenced within a study of T cell responses to AZD1222 COVID-19 vaccine. Assay: immunoSEQ multiplex PCR; the TCRdb copy retains only in-frame clones and omits some. In the table there are about 180,000 clones, roughly nine tenths of which are singletons. Germline CDR1 MNHNY, CDR2 SVGAGI (reference sequence). CDR3 length: 15 amino acids. V shed 4 bases and J 5 bases; nucleotides not matched to a gene: 10. V usage is TRBV6-6 and J usage is TRBJ1-2, with 7 positions matching TRBD1. The material sequenced was peripheral blood, taken on day 0 of AZD1222 vaccination. The receptor was isolated from an adult in good health. CDR3 sequence: CASSFNPPTGYGYTF. The CDR3 nucleotides read TGTGCCAGCAGTTTCAACCCGCCGACAGGGTATGGCTACACCTTC.